This T cell receptor beta chain stems from a study of blood T cell repertoires in COVID-19. Study background: The United States, Italy and Spain provided the acute and convalescent COVID-19 samples.

This clone was observed a few times. CDR1 is MNHNS and CDR2 is SASEGT in the germline V gene. The CDR3 is made up of 17 amino acids. V gave up 0 bases and J gave up 9 bases; unmatched junction bases: 16. Measured with immunoSEQ multiplex PCR; TCRdb has only the in-frame clones, and not every one. The sample holds roughly 180,000 clones; more than 65% are singletons and the top ten take roughly 6%. This TCR derives from a woman aged 40 to 55 with acute COVID-19. The J gene is TRBJ1-1, the V gene TRBV6-1; 7 nucleotides match TRBD1. The sequencing input was PBMCs or T cells enriched from blood (not recorded which). CDR3 sequence (DNA): TGTGCCAGCAGTGAAGCACGGCAGGGGGAGAACAGGATCAAAGCTTTCTTT. Translating it yields CASSEARQGENRIKAFF.